This passage covers 27 T cell receptor beta chains from one sample sequenced in a study of control samples from healthy donors and cancer patients. Assay used: immunoSEQ multiplex PCR; TCRdb lists only in-frame clones, some missing. The sample lists 150,000 or so clones, approximately 93% occurring once. The sample consisted of blood. Receptors originate from a man aged 35 to 55 in good health.

The chain is built from TRBV11-2 and TRBJ1-6; D might be TRBD1 (6 bases). The ends were cut back, 1 base at V and 14 bases at J, with 12 bases in the middle. CDR1 is SGHAT and CDR2 is FQNNGV in the germline V gene. The CDR3 runs to 13 residues. The CDR3 nucleotides are TGTGCCAGCAGCTTAGGGGGGCCCCGGTCCCTCCACTTT. Protein: CASSLGGPRSLHF. Full variable domain (missing parts from reference TRBV11-2 and TRBJ1-6): EAGVAQSPRYKIIEKRQSVAFWCNPISGHATLYWYQQILGQGPKLLIQFQNNGVVDDSQLPKDRFSAERLKGVDSTLKIQPAKLEDSAVYLCASSLGGPRSLHFGNGTRLTVT.

The CDR3 protein is CASSLGEDNVLTF. The CDR3 DNA sequence: TGTGCCAGCAGCCTTGGGGAAGACAACGTCCTGACTTTC. The chain carries TRBV7-8 and TRBJ2-6; no reliable D call. This CDR3 contains 13 residues. Trimming stripped 5 bases from V and 9 bases from J, with 11 bases between. CDR1 and CDR2 (germline): SGHVS, FQNEAQ. The full variable domain, in which reference TRBV7-8 and TRBJ2-6 provide the parts outside the CDR3, is GAGVSQSPRYKVAKRGQDVALRCDPISGHVSLFWYQQALGQGPEFLTYFQNEAQLDKSGLPSDRFFAERPEGSVSTLKIQRTQQEDSAVYLCASSLGEDNVLTFGAGSRLTVL.

The genes are TRBV6-5 and TRBJ1-1; 7 bases agree with TRBD1. The junction had 6 bases not matched to a gene; V was cut back by 0 bases and J by 5 bases. Germline CDR1 and CDR2: MNHEY and SVGAGI. This CDR3 comprises 15 residues. The CDR3 protein is CASSYSQGGWTEAFF. For the CDR3, the DNA is TGTGCCAGCAGTTACTCGCAGGGGGGTTGGACTGAAGCTTTCTTT.

This sequence joins TRBV27 and TRBJ1-2; D remains unclear. The CDR3 length is 16 residues. Germline CDR1 and CDR2: MNHEY and SMNVEV (reference sequence). V gave up 5 bases and J gave up 4 bases, with 20 bases separating them. DNA of the CDR3: TGTGCCAGCAGTCCTTACAACGACGGAAAACCCTATGGCTACACCTTC. The encoded protein is CASSPYNDGKPYGYTF.

The chain is built from TRBV4-1 and TRBJ1-2; D call uncertain. The V end was cut by 1 base, the J end by 0 bases, with 12 bases between. Germline CDR1 reads MGHRA; CDR2 reads YSYEKL. The CDR3 runs 16 residues. The CDR3 sequence: CASSQVVGTSNYGYTF. For the CDR3, the DNA is TGCGCCAGCAGCCAAGTCGTGGGCACCTCTAACTATGGCTACACCTTC.

The chain recombines TRBV7-9 with TRBJ2-2; the D gene is possibly TRBD2 (6 bases). The length of the CDR3 is 14 residues. V shed 6 bases and J shed 3 bases, with 11 bases lying between them. Germline lookup yields CDR1 SEHNR and CDR2 FQNEAQ (reference sequence). The chain's CDR3 is CASRPGGDTGELFF. CDR3 sequence (DNA): TGTGCCAGCAGGCCCGGAGGGGACACCGGGGAGCTGTTTTTT.

The V call is TRBV7-2, the J call TRBJ2-1; 10 bases are a match to TRBD2. CDR1 SGHTA and CDR2 FQGNSA come from the germline V gene. V lost 5 bases and J lost 5; bases outside the gene matches: 6. The CDR3 contains 15 residues. The CDR3 reads CASSRSGGAHNEQFF. The CDR3 nucleotides are TGTGCCAGCAGCAGGAGCGGGGGGGCCCACAATGAGCAGTTCTTC.

The genes are TRBV11-2 and TRBJ2-5; 7 positions match TRBD1. The J segment lost 4 bases and the V segment lost 6 bases, leaving 11 bases of the junction unmatched. Germline-derived CDR1 and CDR2 are SGHAT and FQNNGV. This CDR3 comprises 15 residues. CDR3 DNA sequence: TGTGCCAGCAGGGGTTTCAGGGGGTCGCTAGAGACCCAGTACTTC. This translates into CASRGFRGSLETQYF.

The chain carries TRBV6-5 and TRBJ1-4, with no clear D. This CDR3 has 14 residues. V lost 6 bases and J lost 5, with 13 bases in between. CDR1 is MNHEY, CDR2 SVGAGI, per germline. The CDR3 loop reads CASRNPFGNEKLFF. As DNA, the CDR3 is TGTGCCAGCAGAAACCCTTTCGGGAATGAAAAACTGTTTTTT.

The chain carries TRBV7-6 and TRBJ2-7; 10 bases align to TRBD1. Per the germline V gene, CDR1 is SGHVS and CDR2 is FNYEAQ. This CDR3 is built from 17 residues. Losses at the gene ends were 3 bases for V and 3 bases for J; bases not matched to a gene: 11. CDR3 protein: CASSFIHRDRGVYEQYF. The CDR3 DNA reads TGTGCCAGCAGCTTTATCCACCGGGACAGGGGCGTCTACGAGCAGTACTTC.

V is TRBV6-6 and J is TRBJ1-1, with D possibly being TRBD1 (5 bases). Trimming left V 9 bases short and J 4 bases short, with 12 bases between. Germline V gene sequence: CDR1 MNHNY, CDR2 SVGAGI (reference sequence). The CDR3 runs to 12 residues. The CDR3 here is CASWWGGTEAFF. Here the CDR3 DNA reads TGTGCCAGTTGGTGGGGGGGCACTGAAGCTTTCTTT.

This clone was recorded a few times. Written as DNA, the CDR3 is TGTGCCAGCAGTAGTTGGGAGTTGGGCTACACCTTC. Encoded protein: CASSSWELGYTF. J is TRBJ1-2 and V is TRBV6-5; unclear D gene. V was clipped by 5 bases and J by 8 bases, with 12 bases between them. Germline V CDR1 and CDR2: MNHEY, SVGAGI. The length of the CDR3 is 12 residues.

The chain joins TRBV29-1 to TRBJ2-3; D unresolved. The germline V gene has CDR1 SQVTM and CDR2 ANQGSEA. The ends were cut back, 5 bases at V and 6 bases at J, with 9 bases in the middle. This CDR3 is built from 11 residues. Here the CDR3 reads CSVRPKDTQYF. The CDR3 DNA reads TGCAGCGTTCGGCCGAAGGATACGCAGTATTTT.

This sequence joins TRBV5-1 and TRBJ2-1, with 12 bases matching TRBD2. The J segment lost 4 bases and the V segment lost 5 bases, leaving 7 bases of the junction unmatched. Germline V CDR1 and CDR2: SGHRS, YFSETQ. This CDR3 has 16 residues. The CDR3 bases are TGCGCCAGCAGACCTCTCACTAGCGGGGGGTACAATGAGCAGTTCTTC. Encoded protein: CASRPLTSGGYNEQFF.

The genes are TRBV2 and TRBJ1-4; the D gene is possibly TRBD1 (6 bases). The V gene's germline CDR1 is SNHLY and CDR2 FYNNEI. The CDR3 totals 14 residues. V shed 5 bases and J shed 3 bases, with 10 bases lying between them. The CDR3 is CASSPRTANEKLFF. The CDR3 region has the DNA TGTGCCAGCAGTCCTCGGACAGCTAATGAAAAACTGTTTTTT.

The V call is TRBV7-9, the J call TRBJ1-5; D ambiguous. V lost 3 bases, J lost 1 base, and 4 bases lay in between. CDR3 length equals 13 residues. CDR1 and CDR2 (germline): SEHNR, FQNEAQ (reference sequence). Written as DNA, the CDR3 is TGTGCCAGCAGCTTGAAGAGCAATCAGCCCCAGCATTTT. As protein: CASSLKSNQPQHF.

V and J are TRBV5-1 and TRBJ1-3; no definite D call. The germline gives CDR1 SGHRS, CDR2 YFSETQ. The CDR3 loop spans 15 amino acids. The germline V and J ends were trimmed by 6 bases and 0 bases, with 13 bases remaining between them. This CDR3 reads CASKPGPSSGNTIYF. The CDR3 nucleotides read TGCGCCAGCAAACCCGGCCCGAGCTCTGGAAACACCATATATTTT.

The chain employs TRBV7-9 and TRBJ2-7; 10 nucleotides align to TRBD1. CDR1 and CDR2 from the germline V gene are SEHNR and FQNEAQ (reference sequence). Unmatched junction bases numbered 4, after V lost 2 bases and J lost 6 bases. The CDR3 spans 14 residues. CDR3 amino acids: CASSLRDRGGEQYF. The DNA of the CDR3 is TGTGCCAGCAGCTTAAGGGACAGGGGAGGCGAGCAGTACTTC.

This CDR3 reads CASGAVGGPFNQPQHF. Here the CDR3 DNA reads TGTGCCAGCGGGGCGGTGGGGGGCCCTTTCAATCAGCCCCAGCATTTT. This chain links TRBV28 with TRBJ1-5; TRBD1 is a possible D gene (6 bases). CDR1 is MDHEN and CDR2 is SYDVKM in the germline V gene. The V and J ends lost 8 bases and 3 bases respectively, with 20 bases between them. CDR3 length: 16 residues.

The chain recombines TRBV5-1 with TRBJ1-2; tentatively, D is TRBD1 (5 bases). V lost 0 bases, J lost 7 bases, and 16 bases lay in between. CDR3 length: 15 amino acids. Germline-derived CDR1 and CDR2 are SGHRS and YFSETQ. This chain's CDR3 is CASSLALEGMGGYTF. Written as DNA, the CDR3 is TGCGCCAGCAGCTTGGCCCTGGAGGGGATGGGTGGCTACACCTTC.

The chain combines TRBV11-2 with TRBJ2-7, with D unclear. V dropped 0 bases and J dropped 2 bases, with 11 bases sitting between them. The CDR3 is 15 amino acids. Per germline, CDR1 SGHAT and CDR2 FQNNGV. The DNA of the CDR3 is TGTGCCAGCAGCTTAGAGGTCGGAGAGGCCTACGAGCAGTACTTC. It encodes CASSLEVGEAYEQYF.

The V gene is TRBV9, the J gene TRBJ1-4; no clear D. Trimming removed 4 bases at V and 7 bases at J, with 23 bases between. From germline, CDR1 is SGDLS and CDR2 YYNGEE. CDR3 length: 17 residues. The CDR3 DNA reads as TGTGCCAGCAGCCGGAACCCTCACGAGGCCTTACCTGAAAAACTGTTTTTT. Encoded protein: CASSRNPHEALPEKLFF. The full variable domain, in which reference TRBV9 and TRBJ1-4 provide the parts outside the CDR3, is DSGVTQTPKHLITATGQRVTLRCSPRSGDLSVYWYQQSLDQGLQFLIQYYNGEERAKGNILERFSAQQFPDLHSELNLSSLELGDSALYFCASSRNPHEALPEKLFFGSGTQLSVL.

The genes are TRBV5-3 and TRBJ1-4, with TRBD1 as a possible D gene (6 bases). TRBV5-3 is assigned to the ORF class and has an uncertain function. V lost 5 bases to trimming and J lost 2 bases, with 16 bases between them. The CDR3 has 16 residues. The CDR3 DNA reads as TGTGCCAGAAGTTATGCACAGGGAGGGACTAATGAAAAACTGTTTTTT. This gives the protein CARSYAQGGTNEKLFF.

The count of this clone is one. The rearrangement joins TRBV28 to TRBJ1-1, with TRBD1 matching 7 bases. This CDR3 spans 15 amino acids. The V gene end was trimmed by 3 bases and the J gene end by 5 bases; junction bases not matched to a gene: 9. Germline CDR1 reads MDHEN; CDR2 reads SYDVKM. CDR3 region: CASSFDPGGWTEAFF. The CDR3 region has the DNA TGTGCCAGCAGTTTTGATCCAGGGGGTTGGACTGAAGCTTTCTTT.

This clone has just one count. The V and J genes are TRBV27 and TRBJ2-7, with D possibly being TRBD1 (6 bases). The V and J ends lost 11 bases and 0 bases respectively, with 17 bases between them. The germline CDR1 and CDR2 sequences are MNHEY and SMNVEV (reference sequence). CDR3 size: 14 residues. For the CDR3, the DNA is TGTGCCCATGACCCCGGGACATCCTCCTACGAGCAGTACTTC. Its protein is CAHDPGTSSYEQYF.

The chain employs TRBV30 and TRBJ1-4; TRBD1 matches 8 bases. The V gene end was trimmed by 7 bases and the J gene end by 8 bases; junction bases not matched to a gene: 27. The germline V gene has CDR1 GTSNPN and CDR2 SVGIG (reference sequence). This CDR3 has 19 residues. CDR3 amino acids: CASLPQGVVRSLRGEKLFF. CDR3 DNA: TGTGCCTCATTACCACAGGGGGTTGTAAGAAGCCTAAGGGGAGAAAAACTGTTTTTT.

This sequence joins TRBV18 and TRBJ2-2; D perhaps matches TRBD2 (6 bases). Germline V gene lookup returns CDR1 KGHSH and CDR2 LQKENI. This CDR3 is 17 amino acids long. V lost 3 bases and J lost 2, with 16 bases in between. The CDR3 loop is CASSPLLRDFNTGELFF. The CDR3 region has the DNA TGTGCCAGCTCACCTCTACTGCGGGACTTCAACACCGGGGAGCTGTTTTTT.